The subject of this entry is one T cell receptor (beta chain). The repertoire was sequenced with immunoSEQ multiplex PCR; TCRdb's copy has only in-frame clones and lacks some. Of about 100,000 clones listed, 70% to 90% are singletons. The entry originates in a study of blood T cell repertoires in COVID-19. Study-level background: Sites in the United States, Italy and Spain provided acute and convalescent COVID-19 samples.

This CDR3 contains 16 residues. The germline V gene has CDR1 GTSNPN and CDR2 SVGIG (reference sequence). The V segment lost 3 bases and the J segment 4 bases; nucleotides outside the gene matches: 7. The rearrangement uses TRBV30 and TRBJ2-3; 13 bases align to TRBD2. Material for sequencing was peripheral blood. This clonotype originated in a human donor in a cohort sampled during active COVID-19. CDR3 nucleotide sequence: TGTGCCTGGAGGGCGGGACTAGCGGGATTCGCAGATACGCAGTATTTT. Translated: CAWRAGLAGFADTQYF. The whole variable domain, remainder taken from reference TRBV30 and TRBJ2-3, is SQTIHQWPATLVQPVGSPLSLECTVEGTSNPNLYWYRQAAGRGLQLLFYSVGIGQISSEVPQNLSASRPQDRQFILSSKKLLLSDSGFYLCAWRAGLAGFADTQYFGPGTRLTVL.